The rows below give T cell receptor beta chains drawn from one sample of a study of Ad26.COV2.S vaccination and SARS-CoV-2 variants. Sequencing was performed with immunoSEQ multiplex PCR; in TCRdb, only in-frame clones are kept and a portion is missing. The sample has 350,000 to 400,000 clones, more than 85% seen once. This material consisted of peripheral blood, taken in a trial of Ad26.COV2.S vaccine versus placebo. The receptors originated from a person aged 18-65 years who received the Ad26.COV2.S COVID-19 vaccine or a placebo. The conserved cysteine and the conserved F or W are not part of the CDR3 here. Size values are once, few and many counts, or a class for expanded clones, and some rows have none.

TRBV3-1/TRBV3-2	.	ASSQDVAGGTTNEKLF
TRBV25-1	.	ASSEYRTGGTDTQY
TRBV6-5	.	ASSTQSGTSYGYT
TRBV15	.	ATSEEGMGTEAF
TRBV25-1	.	ASSGGLPGQNLETQY
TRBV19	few	ASSLSGFGGNTIY
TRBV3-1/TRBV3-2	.	ASSQGGRGGNTGELF
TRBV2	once	ASTLGGRTEAF
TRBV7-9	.	ASSPRQGANTGELF
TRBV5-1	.	ASSLGHYDRLNYGYT
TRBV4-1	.	ASSQETDQGTYEQY
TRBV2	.	ASMTGDYEQY
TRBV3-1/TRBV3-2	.	ASSPTEGDNTEAF
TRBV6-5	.	ASSRGGSNQPQH
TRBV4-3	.	ASSPSSGFIGGRDEKLF
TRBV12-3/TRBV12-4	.	ASSLKGNIQY
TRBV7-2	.	ASSPMDRVNTEAF
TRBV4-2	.	ASSQDRGLPYEQY
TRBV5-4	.	ASSLALDRANEQF
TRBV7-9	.	ASSLDREETQY
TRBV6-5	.	ASSYTGRSEAF
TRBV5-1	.	ASSLGSGETQY
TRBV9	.	ASSVVPTTAEGNEQF
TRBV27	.	ASSPRTPGPSYNEQF